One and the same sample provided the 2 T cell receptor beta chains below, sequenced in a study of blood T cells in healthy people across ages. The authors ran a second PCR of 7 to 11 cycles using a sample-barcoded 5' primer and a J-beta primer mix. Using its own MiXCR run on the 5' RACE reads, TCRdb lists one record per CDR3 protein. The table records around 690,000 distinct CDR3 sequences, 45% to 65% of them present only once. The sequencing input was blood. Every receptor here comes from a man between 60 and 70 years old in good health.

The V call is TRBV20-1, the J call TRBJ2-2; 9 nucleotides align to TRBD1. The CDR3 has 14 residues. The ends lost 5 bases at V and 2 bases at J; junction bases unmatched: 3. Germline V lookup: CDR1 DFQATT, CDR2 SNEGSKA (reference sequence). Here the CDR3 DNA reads TGCAGTGCTGACAGGGGGGACAACACCGGGGAGCTGTTTTTT. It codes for CSADRGDNTGELFF.

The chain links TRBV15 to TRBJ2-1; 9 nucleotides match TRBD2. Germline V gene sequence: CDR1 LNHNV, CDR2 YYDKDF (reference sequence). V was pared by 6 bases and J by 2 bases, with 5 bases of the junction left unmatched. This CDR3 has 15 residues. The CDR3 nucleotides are TGTGCCACCAGTATAGCGGGGGAAACCTACAATGAGCAGTTCTTC. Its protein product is CATSIAGETYNEQFF.